Reported below is one TCR beta chain. The data were obtained in a study of T cell responses to AZD1222 COVID-19 vaccine. Across the study: Second-dose timings of about 4 or about 12 weeks were pooled.

CDR3 length equals 11 residues. Germline CDR1 and CDR2: DFQATT and SNEGSKA (reference sequence). V was clipped by 3 bases and J by 9 bases, with 8 bases between them. The table came from immunoSEQ multiplex PCR; TCRdb's copy has only in-frame clones and leaves some out. The sample holds approximately 26,000 clones, about 89% seen once. This chain joins TRBV20-1 and TRBJ2-2; possible D gene TRBD2, 5 bases. The specimen was peripheral blood, collected on day 0 of AZD1222 vaccination. This receptor was taken from an adult in good health. CDR3 bases: TGCAGTGCTAGGAGGGTCCGGGAGCTGTTTTTT. Translated, it gives CSARRVRELFF.